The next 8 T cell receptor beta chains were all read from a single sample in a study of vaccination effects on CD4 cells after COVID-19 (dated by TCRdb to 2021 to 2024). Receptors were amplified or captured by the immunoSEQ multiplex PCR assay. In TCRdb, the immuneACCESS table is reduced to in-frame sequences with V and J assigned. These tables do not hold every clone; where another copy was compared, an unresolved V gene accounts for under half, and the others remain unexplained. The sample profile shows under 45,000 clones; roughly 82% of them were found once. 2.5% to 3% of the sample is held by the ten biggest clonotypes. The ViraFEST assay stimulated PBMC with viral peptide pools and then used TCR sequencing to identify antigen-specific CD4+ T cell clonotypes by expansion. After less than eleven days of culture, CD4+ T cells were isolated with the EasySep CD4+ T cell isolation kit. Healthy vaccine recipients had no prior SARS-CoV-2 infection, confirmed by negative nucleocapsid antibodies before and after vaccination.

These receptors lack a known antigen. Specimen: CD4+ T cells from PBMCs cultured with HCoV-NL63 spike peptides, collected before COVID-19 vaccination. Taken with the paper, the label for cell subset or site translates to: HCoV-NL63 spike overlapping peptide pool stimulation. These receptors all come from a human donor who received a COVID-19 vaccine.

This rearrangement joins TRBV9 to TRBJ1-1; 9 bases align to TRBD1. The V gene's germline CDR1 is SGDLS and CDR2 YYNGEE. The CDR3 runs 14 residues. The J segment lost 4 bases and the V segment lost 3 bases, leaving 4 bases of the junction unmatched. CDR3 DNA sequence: TGTGCCAGCAGCGGAGAGACAGGGGGCACTGAAGCTTTCTTT. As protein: CASSGETGGTEAFF.

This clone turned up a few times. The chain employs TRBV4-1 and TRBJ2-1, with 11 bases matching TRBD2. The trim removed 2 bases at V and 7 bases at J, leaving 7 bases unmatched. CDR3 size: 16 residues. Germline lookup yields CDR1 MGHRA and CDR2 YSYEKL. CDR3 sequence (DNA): TGCGCCAGCAGCCAACTCTTTAGCGGGGGGGCAAATGAGCAGTTCTTC. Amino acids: CASSQLFSGGANEQFF.

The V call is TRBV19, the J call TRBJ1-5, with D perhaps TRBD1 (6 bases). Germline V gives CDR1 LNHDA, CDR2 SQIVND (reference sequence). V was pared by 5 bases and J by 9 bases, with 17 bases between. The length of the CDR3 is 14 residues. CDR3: CASSASGALGPQHF. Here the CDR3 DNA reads TGTGCCAGTAGTGCCTCGGGGGCGCTTGGGCCCCAGCATTTT.

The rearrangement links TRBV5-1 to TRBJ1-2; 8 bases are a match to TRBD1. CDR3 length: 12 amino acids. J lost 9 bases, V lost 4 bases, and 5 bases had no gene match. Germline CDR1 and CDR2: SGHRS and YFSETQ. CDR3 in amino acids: CASSEDRVSYTF. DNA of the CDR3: TGCGCCAGCAGCGAGGACAGGGTGAGCTACACCTTC.

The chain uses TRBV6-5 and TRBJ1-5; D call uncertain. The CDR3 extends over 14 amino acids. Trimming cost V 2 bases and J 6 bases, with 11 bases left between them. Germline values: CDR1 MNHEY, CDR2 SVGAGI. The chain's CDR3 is CASSYDGTAQPQHF. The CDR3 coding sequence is TGTGCCAGCAGTTACGACGGCACGGCTCAGCCCCAGCATTTT.

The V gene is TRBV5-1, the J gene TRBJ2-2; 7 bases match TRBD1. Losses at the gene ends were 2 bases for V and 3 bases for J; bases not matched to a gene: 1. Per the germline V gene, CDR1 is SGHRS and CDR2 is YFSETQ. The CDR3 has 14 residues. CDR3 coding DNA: TGCGCCAGCAGCTTACAGGGGTACACCGGGGAGCTGTTTTTT. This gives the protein CASSLQGYTGELFF.

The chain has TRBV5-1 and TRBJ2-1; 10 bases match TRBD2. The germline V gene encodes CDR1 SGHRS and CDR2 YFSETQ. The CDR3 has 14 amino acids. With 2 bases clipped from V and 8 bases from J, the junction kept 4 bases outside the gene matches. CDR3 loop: CASSFRTSGDEQFF. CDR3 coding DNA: TGCGCCAGCAGCTTCCGGACTAGCGGTGATGAGCAGTTCTTC.

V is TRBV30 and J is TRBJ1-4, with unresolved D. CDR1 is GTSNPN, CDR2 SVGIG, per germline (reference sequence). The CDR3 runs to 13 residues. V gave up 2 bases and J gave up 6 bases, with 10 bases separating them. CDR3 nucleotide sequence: TGTGCCTGGAGTCTACAGATGCATGAAAAACTGTTTTTT. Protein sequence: CAWSLQMHEKLFF.